A selection of T cell receptor beta chains follows, all from one sample in a study of T cell changes during pregnancy in multiple sclerosis. The method was immunoSEQ multiplex PCR; TCRdb's version includes in-frame clones alone and lacks a portion of them. The data contain under 65,000 clones, 92% of them singletons. The sample in question was peripheral blood, obtained in the second trimester of pregnancy. Every receptor here comes from a female donor with multiple sclerosis, enrolled in a pregnancy study. The CDR3 runs from the conserved cysteine through the conserved F or W. The D gene is left open where the match is weak. Size is stated for part of the rows, as once, few or many counts, or as a class when the clone is expanded.

TRBD1 | - | TRBJ1-5 | TRBV5-5 | TGTGCCAGCAGCTTGGTATGGACAGGGGATCGCCAGCCCCAGCATTTT | CASSLVWTGDRQPQHF
- | - | TRBJ1-3 | TRBV27 | TGTGCCAGCAGTTTATCGGGCTCGGACACCATATATTTT | CASSLSGSDTIYF
TRBD1 | - | TRBJ2-6 | TRBV11-2 | TGTGCCAGCAGCTTAGATGGTAGGGGGCTTGGGGCCAACGTCCTGACTTTC | CASSLDGRGLGANVLTF
- | few | TRBJ2-7 | TRBV5-5 | TGTGCCAGCAGCTTGATATCAGGACGGTCGGACTACTACGAGCAGTACTTC | CASSLISGRSDYYEQYF
TRBD2 | - | TRBJ2-4 | TRBV9 | TGTGCCAGCAGCGTGACTAGCGGGAGTAGTGGGGCCAAAAACATTCAGTACTTC | CASSVTSGSSGAKNIQYF
- | - | TRBJ2-7 | TRBV10-1 | TGCGCCAGCAGTGAGTCTTACAACACATTCTACGAGCAGTACTTC | CASSESYNTFYEQYF
TRBD1 | - | TRBJ1-1 | TRBV7-3 | TGTGCCAGCAGCTTACAGGGGGATGTTACTGAAGCTTTCTTT | CASSLQGDVTEAFF
TRBD2 | - | TRBJ2-2 | TRBV4-1 | TGCGCCAGCAGCCTGACCGGGAGGGGCAACACCGGGGAGCTGTTTTTT | CASSLTGRGNTGELFF
- | - | TRBJ2-7 | TRBV7-9 | TGTGCCAGCACCGATAATACAGGGAATCCCGACTCCTACGAGCAGTACTTC | CASTDNTGNPDSYEQYF
TRBD1 | - | TRBJ1-1 | TRBV28 | TGTGCCAGCAGCTTCACAGGGGTAGGCGCTGAAGCTTTCTTT | CASSFTGVGAEAFF
TRBD1 | - | TRBJ2-2 | TRBV10-1 | TGCGCCAGCAGTGAGGAGGACAGGGTTACCGGGGAGCTGTTTTTT | CASSEEDRVTGELFF
TRBD2 | - | TRBJ2-1 | TRBV5-6 | TGTGCCAGCAGCGTCCCGCTACCAGCGGGAGGTGACAATGAGCAGTTCTTC | CASSVPLPAGGDNEQFF
- | - | TRBJ1-4 | TRBV7-9 | TGTGCCAGCAGCTTAGATGGCAGGGCGGCAACTAATGAAAAACTGTTTTTT | CASSLDGRAATNEKLFF
- | - | TRBJ1-2 | TRBV2 | TGTGCCAGCAGCGCAGGGTTCGGAAGGGATGGCTACACCTTC | CASSAGFGRDGYTF
- | - | TRBJ1-2 | TRBV5-1 | TGCGCCAGCAGCTACGAGACAGGACGCTATGGCTACACCTTC | CASSYETGRYGYTF
TRBD1 | - | TRBJ1-2 | TRBV5-5 | TGTGCCAGCAGCTTGCGACTTTCCCCGGGACAGCCCAGTAACTATGGCTACACCTTC | CASSLRLSPGQPSNYGYTF
- | - | TRBJ2-1 | TRBV5-5 | TGTGCCAGCAGCTTTTCGGTTAAAATGGTCAATGAGCAGTTCTTC | CASSFSVKMVNEQFF
- | - | TRBJ1-5 | TRBV4-2 | TGTGCCAGCAGCCAGCTACAGGGCGGGAATCAGCCCCAGCATTTT | CASSQLQGGNQPQHF
TRBD2 | - | TRBJ2-1 | TRBV6-5 | TGTGCCAGCAGTTATCGGGCTAGCGGGAATAGTAATGAGCAGTTCTTC | CASSYRASGNSNEQFF
- | - | TRBJ1-1 | TRBV5-4 | TGTGCCAGCAGCACGAGTAATATCCCTGAAGCTTTCTTT | CASSTSNIPEAFF
- | - | TRBJ1-1 | TRBV5-4 | TGTGCCAGCAGCCCCCAGGCGAGGAACACTGAAGCTTTCTTT | CASSPQARNTEAFF
- | once | TRBJ1-5 | TRBV18 | TGTGCCAGCTCACCATGGGCAGGGGGCAATCAGCCCCAGCATTTT | CASSPWAGGNQPQHF
TRBD2 | - | TRBJ2-1 | TRBV13 | TGTGCCAGCAGCTTCCCTAGCGGGAGGGCGGAAAATGAGCAGTTCTTC | CASSFPSGRAENEQFF
TRBD1 | once | TRBJ2-3 | TRBV7-3 | TGTGCCAGCACCTTAGGGACAGAGACGACAGATACGCAGTATTTT | CASTLGTETTDTQYF